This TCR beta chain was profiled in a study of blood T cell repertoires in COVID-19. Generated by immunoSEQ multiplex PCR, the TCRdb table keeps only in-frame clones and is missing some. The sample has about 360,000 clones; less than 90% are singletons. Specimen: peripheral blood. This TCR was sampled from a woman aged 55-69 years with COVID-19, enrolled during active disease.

This CDR3 is CASSQGRLAGTQGETQYF. For the CDR3, the DNA is TGTGCCAGCAGCCAAGGGAGGCTAGCGGGGACCCAGGGAGAGACCCAGTACTTC. The gene calls are TRBV3-1 (or the pseudogene TRBV3-2) and TRBJ2-5, with 9 nucleotides matching TRBD2. The length of the CDR3 is 18 residues. Germline V CDR1 and CDR2: LGHDT, YNNKEL (reference sequence). The junction had 13 bases not matched to a gene; V was cut back by 1 base and J by 4 bases.